These 29 T cell receptor beta chains were all obtained from the same sample, sequenced in a study of a mutant IDH1 vaccine in newly diagnosed glioma (dated by TCRdb to about 2021). In light of the paper, this sample's time point label describes: week 35, safety follow-up. Each vaccine dose, consisting of 300 ug of a 20-mer mutant IDH1 peptide in Montanide, was administered subcutaneously with topical imiquimod. No cognate antigen is known for these TCRs. The library relied on the immunoSEQ multiplex PCR assay. Entries here come from immuneACCESS through TCRdb and include only in-frame sequences with V and J called. Some clones fail to appear in such tables; in the studies checked, an unresolved V gene covers under half of the shortfall, and the cause of the remainder is unknown. The sample data list more than 35,000 clones, and under 90% of these were observed just once. Jointly, the top ten make up approximately 4.7% of the sample.

Sequenced material: PBMCs, taken from a glioma patient whose treatment included an IDH1 peptide vaccine. These TCRs come from a woman aged 35 to 49 with glioma. Some clones in this sample may be carry-over from other donors' samples.

This chain uses TRBV7-8 with TRBJ1-4; 7 bases agree with TRBD1. Germline V gene lookup returns CDR1 SGHVS and CDR2 FQNEAQ. This CDR3 spans 16 amino acids. Germline trimming cut 5 bases from V and 6 bases from J; bases unmatched to any gene: 12. CDR3 loop: CASSPDRVRLYEKLFF. As DNA, the CDR3 is TGTGCCAGCAGCCCCGACAGGGTTAGGCTTTATGAAAAACTGTTTTTT.

The rearrangement uses TRBV7-2 and TRBJ2-3; D may be TRBD1 (6 bases). Between the trimmed V and J ends, which lost 5 bases and 2 bases, there was a span of 14 bases. CDR1 SGHTA and CDR2 FQGNSA come from the germline V gene. CDR3 length: 15 amino acids. CDR3: CASSGARTVTDTQYF. CDR3 nucleotide sequence: TGTGCCAGCAGCGGGGCCCGGACAGTCACAGATACGCAGTATTTT. The full variable domain, with the rest looked up from reference TRBV7-2 and TRBJ2-3, is GAGVSQSPSNKVTEKGKDVELRCDPISGHTALYWYRQSLGQGLEFLIYFQGNSAPDKSGLPSDRFSAERTGGSVSTLTIQRTQQEDSAVYLCASSGARTVTDTQYFGPGTRLTVL.

V is TRBV15 and J is TRBJ2-7; no clear D. The V end was cut by 1 base, the J end by 7 bases, with 17 bases between. Per the germline V gene, CDR1 is LNHNV and CDR2 is YYDKDF (reference sequence). The CDR3 is 15 amino acids. The CDR3 DNA follows: TGTGCCACCAGCAGAGGTCAGGTCCACATCCTAGAGCAGTACTTC. It translates to CATSRGQVHILEQYF.

V gene TRBV4-3 combines with J gene TRBJ1-4; D uncertain. CDR3 size: 14 residues. The V end lost 0 bases, the J end lost 16 bases, and 18 bases lay between the germline ends. The germline CDR1 and CDR2 sequences are LGHNA and YSLEER. The CDR3 region is CASSQDTSRENTFF. DNA for the CDR3: TGCGCCAGCAGCCAAGATACAAGCCGCGAGAATACGTTTTTT.

The V call is TRBV5-1, the J call TRBJ2-7; D is undetermined. The CDR3 totals 13 residues. The germline gives CDR1 SGHRS, CDR2 YFSETQ. V was cut by 2 bases and J by 3 bases, with 9 bases left in between. The CDR3 region is CASSLSSYYEQYF. The CDR3 DNA sequence: TGCGCCAGCAGCTTATCATCATACTACGAGCAGTACTTC.

The chain links TRBV29-1 to TRBJ2-5; the match to TRBD1 covers 7 bases. J lost 5 bases, V lost 3 bases, and 9 bases had no gene match. The CDR3 extends over 14 amino acids. From germline, CDR1 is SQVTM and CDR2 ANQGSEA. The CDR3 DNA reads as TGCAGCGTTGATTGGACAGGCTATGGGGAGACCCAGTACTTC. Translation gives CSVDWTGYGETQYF. The full variable domain, rest sourced from reference TRBV29-1 and TRBJ2-5, is SAVISQKPSRDICQRGTSLTIQCQVDSQVTMMFWYRQQPGQSLTLIATANQGSEATYESGFVIDKFPISRPNLTFSTLTVSNMSPEDSSIYLCSVDWTGYGETQYFGPGTRLLVL.

The table lists this clone with a count of one. The chain has TRBV7-9 and TRBJ1-6, with a weak D call TRBD1 (5 bases). Germline-derived CDR1 and CDR2 are SEHNR and FQNEAQ (reference sequence). V lost 8 bases, J lost 10 bases, and 9 bases lay in between. CDR3 length equals 11 residues. CDR3 amino acids: CASPRGSPLHF. CDR3 nucleotides: TGTGCCAGCCCTAGGGGATCACCCCTCCACTTT.

The CDR3 protein is CASSWWDRGQGTQYF. CDR3 in DNA: TGTGCCAGCAGCTGGTGGGACAGGGGGCAGGGGACCCAGTACTTC. The chain carries TRBV7-2 and TRBJ2-5; the match to TRBD1 covers 12 bases. The length of the CDR3 is 15 residues. CDR1 SGHTA and CDR2 FQGNSA come from the germline V gene. V shed 4 bases, J shed 7 bases, and the junction held 7 bases outside the gene matches. Full variable domain (rest looked up from reference TRBV7-2 and TRBJ2-5): GAGVSQSPSNKVTEKGKDVELRCDPISGHTALYWYRQSLGQGLEFLIYFQGNSAPDKSGLPSDRFSAERTGGSVSTLTIQRTQQEDSAVYLCASSWWDRGQGTQYFGPGTRLLVL.

The V call is TRBV6-1, the J call TRBJ1-5, with 9 bases aligning to TRBD1. The junction had 3 bases not matched to a gene; V was cut back by 6 bases and J by 0 bases. The germline V gene has CDR1 MNHNS and CDR2 SASEGT. The CDR3 is made up of 15 amino acids. The CDR3: CASRGQGVSNQPQHF. The CDR3 DNA sequence: TGTGCCAGCAGGGGACAGGGAGTTAGCAATCAGCCCCAGCATTTT.

This clone occurred a few times. The gene calls are TRBV9 and TRBJ2-3; D unresolved. V was trimmed by 4 bases and J by 2 bases, leaving 8 bases between them. The CDR3 is made up of 13 amino acids. Germline CDR1 and CDR2: SGDLS and YYNGEE. The CDR3: CASSLRHTDTQYF. The CDR3 coding sequence is TGTGCCAGCAGCCTTAGACACACAGATACGCAGTATTTT.

The V gene is TRBV4-3, the J gene TRBJ2-3; a weak D match, TRBD2 (5 bases). The V end lost 5 bases, the J end lost 0 bases, and 9 bases lay between the germline ends. The germline CDR1 and CDR2 sequences are LGHNA and YSLEER. There are 14 residues in the CDR3. The CDR3 coding sequence is TGCGCCAGCAGCTGGGCGGGTAGCACAGATACGCAGTATTTT. This translates into CASSWAGSTDTQYF.

There are a few counts of this clone. For the CDR3, the DNA is TGTGCCAGCAGCCGTCTAGCGGGAGGGCCTGGCGGGGAGCTGTTTTTT. As protein: CASSRLAGGPGGELFF. This rearrangement joins TRBV28 to TRBJ2-2; 12 nucleotides agree with TRBD2. V trimming: 6 bases; J trimming: 7 bases; junction bases outside the gene matches: 9. The CDR3 has 16 amino acids. Germline CDR1 and CDR2: MDHEN and SYDVKM. Supplemented by reference TRBV28 and TRBJ2-2, the full variable domain reads DVKVTQSSRYLVKRTGEKVFLECVQDMDHENMFWYRQDPGLGLRLIYFSYDVKMKEKGDIPEGYSVSREKKERFSLILESASTNQTSMYLCASSRLAGGPGGELFFGEGSRLTVL.

The chain has TRBV4-1 and TRBJ1-1; D is ambiguous. The germline V and J ends were trimmed by 2 bases and 5 bases, with 9 bases remaining between them. Germline loops: CDR1 MGHRA, CDR2 YSYEKL. The CDR3 is 13 amino acids. CDR3 amino acids: CASSQTTNTEAFF. The CDR3 DNA reads as TGCGCCAGCAGCCAAACTACCAATACTGAAGCTTTCTTT.

The DNA for the CDR3 is TGTGCCAGCAGCTTGAAACAGGGGGCGGAGGCTTTCTTT. Its protein is CASSLKQGAEAFF. The chain combines TRBV7-6 with TRBJ1-1; the match to TRBD1 covers 9 bases. The germline V gene encodes CDR1 SGHVS and CDR2 FNYEAQ. The CDR3 sequence is 13 residues long. The V and J ends lost 3 bases and 11 bases, in that order; junction bases with no gene match: 7.

This clone was detected only a few times. The chain uses TRBV5-1 and TRBJ1-5, with 7 positions matching TRBD1. Germline assignment: CDR1 SGHRS and CDR2 YFSETQ. With 4 bases clipped from V and 3 bases from J, the junction kept 4 bases outside the gene matches. This CDR3 is built from 14 residues. CDR3 coding DNA: TGCGCCAGCAGCCTGGGACAGAACAATCAGCCCCAGCATTTT. Its translation: CASSLGQNNQPQHF.

This clone was seen only once. The chain has TRBV7-9 and TRBJ2-5; D is undetermined. V was cut by 0 bases and J by 0 bases, with 2 bases left in between. The CDR3 consists of 13 residues. The germline CDR1 and CDR2 sequences are SEHNR and FQNEAQ (reference sequence). CDR3 DNA: TGTGCCAGCAGCTTAGCATACCAAGAGACCCAGTACTTC. This sequence encodes CASSLAYQETQYF.

This chain uses TRBV5-1 with TRBJ1-1, with D hard to call. Trimming removed 0 bases at V and 1 base at J, with 10 bases between. CDR3 length: 15 residues. Looked up from germline, CDR1 is SGHRS and CDR2 is YFSETQ. Here the CDR3 reads CASSLVRQRNTEAFF. The CDR3 nucleotides are TGCGCCAGCAGCTTGGTGCGTCAGAGGAACACTGAAGCTTTCTTT.

The chain employs TRBV10-3 and TRBJ2-6, with D possibly TRBD1 on 5 matching bases. The V and J ends lost 3 bases and 1 base respectively, with 13 bases between them. CDR3 length equals 17 residues. The germline V gene has CDR1 ENHRY and CDR2 SYGVKD. CDR3 sequence: CAISDIGARSGANVLTF. The CDR3 DNA reads TGTGCCATCAGTGATATAGGGGCGAGGTCTGGGGCCAACGTCCTGACTTTC.

The rearrangement joins TRBV6-4 to TRBJ2-1; possibly TRBD1 or TRBD2 for D (5 bases each). The germline V gene encodes CDR1 MRHNA and CDR2 SNTAGT. This CDR3 is 14 amino acids long. V lost 3 bases, J lost 2 bases, and 8 bases lay in between. The CDR3 region is CASSDGTTYNEQFF. The CDR3 coding sequence is TGTGCCAGCAGTGATGGGACGACCTACAATGAGCAGTTCTTC.

To note about this clone: At one end, the junction sequence differs from germline, possibly due to a read error. The chain has TRBV5-4 and TRBJ1-1; D not certain. Germline CDR1 is SGHNT and CDR2 is YYREEE (reference sequence). This CDR3 region has 15 residues. CDR3 DNA: TGTGCCAGCAGCTCTTCCGAATGGATGAACATTGAAGCTTTCTTT. This translates into CASSSSEWMNIEAFF.

The J gene is TRBJ2-1, the V gene TRBV9, with TRBD2 identical over 10 bases. CDR1 is SGDLS, CDR2 YYNGEE, per germline. CDR3 length equals 16 residues. Germline trimming cut 3 bases from V and 2 bases from J; bases unmatched to any gene: 5. The CDR3 sequence is CASSDIAGGPYNEQFF. The DNA of the CDR3 is TGTGCCAGCAGCGACATAGCGGGAGGACCCTACAATGAGCAGTTCTTC. The complete variable domain, with remaining parts taken from reference TRBV9 and TRBJ2-1, reads DSGVTQTPKHLITATGQRVTLRCSPRSGDLSVYWYQQSLDQGLQFLIQYYNGEERAKGNILERFSAQQFPDLHSELNLSSLELGDSALYFCASSDIAGGPYNEQFFGPGTRLTVL.

The V and J genes are TRBV2 and TRBJ1-5, with no clear D. V dropped 3 bases and J dropped 2 bases, with 5 bases sitting between them. Looked up from germline, CDR1 is SNHLY and CDR2 is FYNNEI. The CDR3 loop spans 13 amino acids. The CDR3 protein is CASSEAGNQPQHF. DNA of the CDR3: TGTGCCAGCAGTGAGGCGGGCAATCAGCCCCAGCATTTT. Based on the CDR3 plus reference TRBV2 and TRBJ1-5, the full variable domain is EPEVTQTPSHQVTQMGQEVILRCVPISNHLYFYWYRQILGQKVEFLVSFYNNEISEKSEIFDDQFSVERPDGSNFTLKIRSTKLEDSAMYFCASSEAGNQPQHFGDGTRLSIL.

The chain employs TRBV10-3 and TRBJ2-7; 7 bases agree with TRBD2. Germline assignment: CDR1 ENHRY and CDR2 SYGVKD. This CDR3 comprises 15 residues. Trimming took 8 bases from V and 1 from J; bases not matched to a gene: 11. The CDR3 DNA follows: TGTGCCATCTTGGTGGGCGGGAGCGGGTCCTACGAGCAGTACTTC. Translated: CAILVGGSGSYEQYF.

This clone was seen a single time. An end of the junction does not agree with germline; a read error may underlie this. This sequence joins TRBV7-7 and TRBJ1-3; D is uncertain. The CDR3 runs to 13 residues. Looked up from germline, CDR1 is SSHAT and CDR2 is FNYEAQ (reference sequence). The CDR3 sequence is CASSLDVLDTIYF. The CDR3 coding sequence is TGTGCTAGCAGCCTCGATGTACTCGACACCATATATTTT. Full variable domain (rest looked up from reference TRBV7-7 and TRBJ1-3): GAGVSQSPRYKVTKRGQDVTLRCDPISSHATLYWYQQALGQGPEFLTYFNYEAQPDKSGLPSDRFSAERPEGSISTLTIQRTEQRDSAMYRCASSLDVLDTIYFGEGSWLTVV.

This chain connects TRBV7-9 to TRBJ2-5; D perhaps matches TRBD1 (5 bases). Trimming took off 5 bases at V and 5 bases at J, with 12 bases between the two ends. The germline V gene encodes CDR1 SEHNR and CDR2 FQNEAQ (reference sequence). The CDR3 totals 13 residues. The CDR3 loop is CASSADIFETQYF. As DNA, the CDR3 is TGTGCCAGCAGCGCGGACATTTTTGAGACCCAGTACTTC.

The J gene is TRBJ2-1, the V gene TRBV25-1; unclear D gene. V was shortened by 1 base and J by 5 bases, with 15 bases between the two germline ends. This CDR3 has 16 residues. Germline CDR1 reads MGHDK; CDR2 reads SYGVNS. For the CDR3, the DNA is TGTGCCAGCAGTGAATTCCCCACCAACTTTCACAATGAGCAGTTCTTC. It is translated as CASSEFPTNFHNEQFF.

This clone was found a few times. This chain joins TRBV29-1 and TRBJ2-7; D is perhaps TRBD2 (6 bases). V gave up 8 bases and J gave up 2 bases, with 13 bases separating them. Germline CDR1 SQVTM, CDR2 ANQGSEA. The CDR3 is made up of 12 amino acids. CDR3 in amino acids: CSSLSGAYEQYF. As DNA, the CDR3 is TGCAGCTCCCTTAGCGGAGCCTACGAGCAGTACTTC.

The chain recombines TRBV7-2 with TRBJ1-4, with D perhaps TRBD1 (6 bases). The germline V and J ends were trimmed by 3 bases and 8 bases, with 19 bases remaining between them. This CDR3 contains 16 residues. CDR1 SGHTA and CDR2 FQGNSA come from the germline V gene. The chain's CDR3 is CASSFRGGTGTEKLFF. DNA for the CDR3: TGTGCCAGCAGCTTTCGAGGGGGGACGGGGACCGAAAAACTGTTTTTT.

V and J are TRBV9 and TRBJ2-1; TRBD2 agrees at 7 bases. CDR1 is SGDLS, CDR2 YYNGEE, per germline. The J segment lost 8 bases and the V segment lost 4 bases, leaving 15 bases of the junction unmatched. This CDR3 is 16 amino acids long. CDR3 bases: TGTGCCAGCAGCCCGGATGGGGGGGTCGGCAGTGATGAGCAGTTCTTC. This encodes CASSPDGGVGSDEQFF.